A selection of T cell receptor beta chains follows, all from one sample in a study of blood T cell repertoires in COVID-19. The data were produced by immunoSEQ multiplex PCR, yet TCRdb's version contains in-frame clones alone and is incomplete. Of just under 350,000 clones in the sample, around 90% were seen once. The sequencing sample was made of peripheral blood. The receptors stem from a young woman who had recovered from COVID-19. Both conserved end residues are trimmed from each CDR3. Fields, in order: J gene, V gene, CDR3 protein.

TRBJ2-1 TRBV30 AWSVSRESHEQF
TRBJ2-5 TRBV4-3 ASSQDALAGRETQY
TRBJ2-5 TRBV5-1 ASSLGQGAGETQY
TRBJ2-2 TRBV9 ASSGGYEAGLVTGELF
TRBJ2-1 TRBV2 ASAPLQGSYNEQF
TRBJ2-2 TRBV12-3/TRBV12-4 ASSLILTGELF
TRBJ2-1 TRBV19 ASSITRDRGYNEQF
TRBJ2-1 TRBV20-1 SASRDKAYNEQF
TRBJ1-2 TRBV5-1 ASSLQGGVYGYT
TRBJ1-1 TRBV19 ASSTNRVSEAF
TRBJ2-2 TRBV6-6 ASTPWGQTNTGELF
TRBJ2-1 TRBV6-2/TRBV6-3 ASSYGGSYNEQF
TRBJ2-3 TRBV5-1 ASSNSRDTDTQY
TRBJ2-2 TRBV10-2 ASSEPQGGGTGELF
TRBJ1-1 TRBV28 ASSPFQGTAAF
TRBJ1-3 TRBV4-1 ASSQDRGGDTIY
TRBJ1-2 TRBV15 ATSRDGTIDYGYT
TRBJ2-5 TRBV2 ASSELETQY
TRBJ1-1 TRBV7-8 ASSLGRGGTEAF
TRBJ2-3 TRBV24-1 ATRITPRDTQY
TRBJ2-1 TRBV29-1 SVPLSPNEQF
TRBJ2-1 TRBV29-1 SVMTASYNEQF
TRBJ2-1 TRBV15 ATSKSGDEQF
TRBJ1-2 TRBV9 ASSGGQGWIYGYT
TRBJ1-1 TRBV3-1/TRBV3-2 ASSLRTGRNTEAF
TRBJ1-4 TRBV5-6 ASRRMTGTNEKLF
TRBJ2-1 TRBV18 ASSPGNEQF
TRBJ2-1 TRBV10-1 ASSEELAGSRLYNEQF
TRBJ2-1 TRBV10-3 AISEVGRWDNEQF
TRBJ2-1 TRBV11-2 ASSSADMFEQF
TRBJ2-1 TRBV9 ASSVGPGPSGMEQF
TRBJ1-4 TRBV4-3 ASSQDVGAGWEEEKLF
TRBJ2-3 TRBV6-2/TRBV6-3 ASSYSILGTSVGDTQY
TRBJ2-4 TRBV15 ATSSGWDRVGIQY
TRBJ2-1 TRBV6-2/TRBV6-3 ASSYSRGLAAYNEQF
TRBJ2-5 TRBV9 ASSVTGRETQY
TRBJ2-5 TRBV2 ASSKETGLQETQY
TRBJ2-1 TRBV5-1 ASSLGTSRNNEQF
TRBJ2-3 TRBV7-2 ASSGWAREGTDTQY
TRBJ2-3 TRBV5-8 ASSWGVQGTDTQY
TRBJ2-1 TRBV5-1 ASSLAISGLYNEQF
TRBJ2-3 TRBV7-2 ASRLSGRADTQY
TRBJ2-1 TRBV27 ASSLIPLAEYNEQF
TRBJ2-2 TRBV13 ASSLSTATGELF
TRBJ2-1 TRBV9 ASSVSGSSYNEQF
TRBJ2-4 TRBV9 ASSPSGGSNIQY
TRBJ2-1 TRBV30 ACHPGTNINEQF
TRBJ2-1 TRBV24-1 ATSDRDRAAVNEQF
TRBJ2-3 TRBV19 ASRPGTGHTDTQY
TRBJ2-1 TRBV7-2 ASKVGTSGSNEQF
TRBJ1-5 TRBV3-1/TRBV3-2 ASSQDWRLGSNQPQH
TRBJ2-5 TRBV27 ASRFGETQY
TRBJ2-3 TRBV7-2 ASSLATGSDTQY
TRBJ2-1 TRBV9 ASSLAGTRSEEQF
TRBJ1-3 TRBV12-3/TRBV12-4 ASSTNSGNTIY
TRBJ1-1 TRBV4-1 ASSQTQGVWTEAF
TRBJ1-1 TRBV30 AWSVSLRNTEAF
TRBJ2-3 TRBV5-1 ASSLSLVKADTQY
TRBJ2-5 TRBV11-3 ASSSRGAGKEETQY
TRBJ1-4 TRBV19 ASRRGQTNEKLF